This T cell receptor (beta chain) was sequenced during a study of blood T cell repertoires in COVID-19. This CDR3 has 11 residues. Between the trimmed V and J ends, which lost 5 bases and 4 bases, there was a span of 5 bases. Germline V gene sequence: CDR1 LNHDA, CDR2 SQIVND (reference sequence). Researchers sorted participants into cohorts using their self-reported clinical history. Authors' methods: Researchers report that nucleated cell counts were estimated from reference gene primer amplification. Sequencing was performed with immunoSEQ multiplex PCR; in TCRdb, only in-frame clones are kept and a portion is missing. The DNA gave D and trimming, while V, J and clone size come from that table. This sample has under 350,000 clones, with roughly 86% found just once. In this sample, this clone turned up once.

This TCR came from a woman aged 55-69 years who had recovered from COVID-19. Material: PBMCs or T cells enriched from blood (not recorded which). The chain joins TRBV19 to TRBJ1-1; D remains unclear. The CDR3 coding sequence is TGTGCCAGTAGTTTGAGCACTGAAGCTTTCTTT. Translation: CASSLSTEAFF.